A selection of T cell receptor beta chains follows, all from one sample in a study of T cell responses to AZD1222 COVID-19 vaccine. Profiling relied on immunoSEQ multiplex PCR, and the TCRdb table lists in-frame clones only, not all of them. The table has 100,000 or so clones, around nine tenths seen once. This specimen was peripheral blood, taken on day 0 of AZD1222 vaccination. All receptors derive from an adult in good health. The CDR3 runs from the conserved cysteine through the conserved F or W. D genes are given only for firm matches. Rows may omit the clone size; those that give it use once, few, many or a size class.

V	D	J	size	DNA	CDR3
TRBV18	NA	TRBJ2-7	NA	TGTGCCAGCTCACCGCAGGGTGCGACCTATGAGCAGTACTTC	CASSPQGATYEQYF
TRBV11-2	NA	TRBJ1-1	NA	TGTGCCAGCAGCTTACAGGGACTTGAAGCTTTCTTT	CASSLQGLEAFF
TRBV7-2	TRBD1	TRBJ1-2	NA	TGTGCCAGCAGCTCCAGGGACAGAGTTCATAACTATGGCTACACCTTC	CASSSRDRVHNYGYTF
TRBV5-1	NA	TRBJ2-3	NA	TGCGCCAGCAGCTGGGGACTTTACACAGATACGCAGTATTTT	CASSWGLYTDTQYF
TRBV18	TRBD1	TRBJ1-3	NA	TGTGCCAGCTCACTTAACTACCGGGACAGTGGAAACACCATATATTTT	CASSLNYRDSGNTIYF
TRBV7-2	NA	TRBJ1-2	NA	TGTGCCAGCAGCTTGGGGGGGGCCGGGGACACCTTC	CASSLGGAGDTF
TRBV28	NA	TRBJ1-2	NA	TGTGCCAGCAGTTACAACGGTTATGGCTACACCTTC	CASSYNGYGYTF
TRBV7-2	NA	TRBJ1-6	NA	TGTGCCAGCAGCTTAGCTCAGGGGAATTCACCCCTCCACTTT	CASSLAQGNSPLHF
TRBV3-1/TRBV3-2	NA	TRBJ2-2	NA	TGTGCCAGCAGCCGACAGACATCGAACACCGGGGAGCTGTTTTTT	CASSRQTSNTGELFF
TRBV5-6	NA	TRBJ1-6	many	TGTGCCAGCAGGGAGGCGGGTTCACCCCTCCACTTT	CASREAGSPLHF
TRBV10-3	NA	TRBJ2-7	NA	TGTGCCATCAGTCCCAGGACACCGGCCTACGAGCAGTACTTC	CAISPRTPAYEQYF
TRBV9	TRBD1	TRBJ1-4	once	TGTGCCAGCAGGGGACAGGAAGGGGAAAAACTGTTTTTT	CASRGQEGEKLFF
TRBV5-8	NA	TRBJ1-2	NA	TGTGCCAGCAGTGAGACGGGCCGCTCGGATTATGGCTACACCTTC	CASSETGRSDYGYTF
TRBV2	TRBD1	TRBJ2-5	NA	TGTGCCAGCAGTGAGGACAGGTTCAGAGAGACCCAGTACTTC	CASSEDRFRETQYF
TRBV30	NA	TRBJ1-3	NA	TGTGCCTGGAGTGTACTGTCGGTCTCTGGAAACACCATATATTTT	CAWSVLSVSGNTIYF
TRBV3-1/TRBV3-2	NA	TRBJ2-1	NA	TGTGCCAGCAGCCAATCCCCTCAGGGGAATGAGCAGTTCTTC	CASSQSPQGNEQFF
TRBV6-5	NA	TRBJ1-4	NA	TGTGCCAGCAGTCGGACCCGAGAAAAACTGTTTTTT	CASSRTREKLFF
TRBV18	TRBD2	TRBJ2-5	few	TGTGCCAGCTCACCACGGCTAGCGGAAGAGACCCAGTACTTC	CASSPRLAEETQYF
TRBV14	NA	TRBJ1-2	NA	TGTGCCAGCAGCCAGGGACGGGCACCCTACACCTTC	CASSQGRAPYTF
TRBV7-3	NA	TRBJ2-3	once	TGTGCCAGCAGCATAGGGACCCGAGCGGATACGCAGTATTTT	CASSIGTRADTQYF
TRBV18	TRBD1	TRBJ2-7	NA	TGTGCCAGCTCACCAATGACAGGGGGCTGGTACGAGCAGTACTTC	CASSPMTGGWYEQYF
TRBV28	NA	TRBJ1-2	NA	TGTGCCAGCAGTCTGGGCCGAGGGAGAGGCTACACCTTC	CASSLGRGRGYTF
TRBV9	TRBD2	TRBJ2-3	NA	TGTGCCAGCAGCGTAGGGTCTAGCGGGGGCACAGATACGCAGTATTTT	CASSVGSSGGTDTQYF
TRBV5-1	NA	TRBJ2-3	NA	TGCGCCAGCAGCCTAAACACAGATACGCAGTATTTT	CASSLNTDTQYF
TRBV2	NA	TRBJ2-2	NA	TGTGCCAGCAAACTAGCCGGGGAGCTGTTTTTT	CASKLAGELFF
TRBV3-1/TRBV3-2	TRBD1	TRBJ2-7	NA	TGTGCCAGCAGCCAACGGACAGGGATCGACGAGCAGTACTTC	CASSQRTGIDEQYF
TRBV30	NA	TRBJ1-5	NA	TGTGCCTGGAGTGTTCAATGGGGGGGCAATCAGCCCCAGCATTTT	CAWSVQWGGNQPQHF
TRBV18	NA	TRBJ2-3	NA	TGTGCCAGCTCACCAATCGGGATTGGCGGGGTTAGCACAGATACGCAGTATTTT	CASSPIGIGGVSTDTQYF
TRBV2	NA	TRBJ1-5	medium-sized	TGTGCCAGCAGTGCACAGGCAAATCAGCCCCAGCATTTT	CASSAQANQPQHF
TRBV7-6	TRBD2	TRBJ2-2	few	TGTGCCAGCAGCTTAGGCGGGGGGGCCACCGGGGAGCTGTTTTTT	CASSLGGGATGELFF
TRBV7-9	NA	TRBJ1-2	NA	TGTGCCAGCAGCCGACTCGGTGTCAGGGGCGGCTATGGCTACACCTTC	CASSRLGVRGGYGYTF
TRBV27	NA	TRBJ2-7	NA	TGTGCCAGCAGTTTATTTTCCGGGAATGAGCAGTACTTC	CASSLFSGNEQYF
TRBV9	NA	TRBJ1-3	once	TGTGCCAGCCAAGCCTTCTCTGGAAACACCATATATTTT	CASQAFSGNTIYF
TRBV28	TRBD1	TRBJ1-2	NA	TGTGCCAGCAGTTGGGATGACAGGGCATATGGCTACACCTTC	CASSWDDRAYGYTF
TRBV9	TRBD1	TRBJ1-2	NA	TGTGCCAGCAGCGTAGATGCAGGGGGGACCTTTTATGGCTACACCTTC	CASSVDAGGTFYGYTF
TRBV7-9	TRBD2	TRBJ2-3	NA	TGTGCCAGCAGCGCCCAAGCGGGGGGTACAGATACGCAGTATTTT	CASSAQAGGTDTQYF
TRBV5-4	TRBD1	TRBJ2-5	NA	TGTGCCAGCAGCTTGGGTACAGGGGAGGAGACCCAGTACTTC	CASSLGTGEETQYF
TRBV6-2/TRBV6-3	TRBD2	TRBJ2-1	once	TGTGCCAGCAGTTACAGCCTAGCGGGGGCCCAGTTCTTC	CASSYSLAGAQFF
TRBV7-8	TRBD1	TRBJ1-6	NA	TGTGCCAGCAGCAGGGGACAGAATAATTCACCCCTCCACTTT	CASSRGQNNSPLHF
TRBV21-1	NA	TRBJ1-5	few	TGTGCCAGCAGCCCCTGTGGGCAGGGGGGTTTTACGGGCAATCAGCCCCAGCATTTT	CASSPCGQGGFTGNQPQHF
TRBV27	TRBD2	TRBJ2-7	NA	TGTGCCAGCAGCCAGCGGGGGCTGGGCTACGAGCAGTACTTC	CASSQRGLGYEQYF
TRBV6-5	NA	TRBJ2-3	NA	TGTGCCAGCTGGGACCTTTTATCCGCCACAGATACGCAGTATTTT	CASWDLLSATDTQYF
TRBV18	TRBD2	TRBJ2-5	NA	TGTGCCAGCTCACTCGGACTAGCGGGGGGCCACCAAGAGACCCAGTACTTC	CASSLGLAGGHQETQYF
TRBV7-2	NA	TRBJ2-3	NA	TGTGCCAGCAGCTTAGATGGGGGACAAGGCACAGATACGCAGTATTTT	CASSLDGGQGTDTQYF
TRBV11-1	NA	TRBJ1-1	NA	TGTGCCAGCAGCCACACAGCGAACACTGAAGCTTTCTTT	CASSHTANTEAFF
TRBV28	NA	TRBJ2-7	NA	TGTGCCAGCAGCACTCCGGGAAGCTCCTACGAGCAGTACTTC	CASSTPGSSYEQYF
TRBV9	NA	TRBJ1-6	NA	TGTGCCAGCAGCGTAGGGCGCTCCTATAATTCACCCCTCCACTTT	CASSVGRSYNSPLHF
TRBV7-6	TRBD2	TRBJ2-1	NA	TGTGCCAGCAGAAAAACCGGGACTAGCACTTACAATGAGCAGTTCTTC	CASRKTGTSTYNEQFF
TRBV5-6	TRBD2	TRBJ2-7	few	TGTGCCAGCAGCTTGGTCGGGGGGGCGCTCAACGAGCAGTACTTC	CASSLVGGALNEQYF
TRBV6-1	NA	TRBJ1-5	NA	TGTGCCAGCAGTGAACGGGTACGCGGGGGTGGACAGCCCCAGCATTTT	CASSERVRGGGQPQHF
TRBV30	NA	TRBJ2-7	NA	TGTGCCTGGAGTGCCCTCTACAGGGATAGTGGCGAGCAGTACTTC	CAWSALYRDSGEQYF
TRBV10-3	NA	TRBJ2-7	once	TGTGCCATCAGGGACACAGGGAGCTCCTACGAGCAGTACTTC	CAIRDTGSSYEQYF
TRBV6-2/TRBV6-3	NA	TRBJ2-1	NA	TGTGCCAGCAGTTATGGGGGGCCTTACAATGAGCAGTTCTTC	CASSYGGPYNEQFF
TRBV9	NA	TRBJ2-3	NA	TGTGCCAGCAGCCTCACCTCTCCAGATACGCAGTATTTT	CASSLTSPDTQYF
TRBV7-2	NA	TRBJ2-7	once	TGTGCCAGCAGCATCACAGGAATCGAGCAGTACTTC	CASSITGIEQYF
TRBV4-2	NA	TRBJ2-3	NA	TGTGCCAGCGGGCAGGGTATAGATACGCAGTATTTT	CASGQGIDTQYF
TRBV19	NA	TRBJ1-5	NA	TGTGCCAGTAGTTTGGCGGTCAATCAGCCCCAGCATTTT	CASSLAVNQPQHF
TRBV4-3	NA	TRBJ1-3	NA	TGCGCCAGCAGCCAAGATTCACAGGCCCGCGACACCATATATTTT	CASSQDSQARDTIYF
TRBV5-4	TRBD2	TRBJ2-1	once	TGTGCCAGCAGCTCACTAGCGGGGGGGCCGCGTGGCAAGAATGAGCAGTTCTTC	CASSSLAGGPRGKNEQFF